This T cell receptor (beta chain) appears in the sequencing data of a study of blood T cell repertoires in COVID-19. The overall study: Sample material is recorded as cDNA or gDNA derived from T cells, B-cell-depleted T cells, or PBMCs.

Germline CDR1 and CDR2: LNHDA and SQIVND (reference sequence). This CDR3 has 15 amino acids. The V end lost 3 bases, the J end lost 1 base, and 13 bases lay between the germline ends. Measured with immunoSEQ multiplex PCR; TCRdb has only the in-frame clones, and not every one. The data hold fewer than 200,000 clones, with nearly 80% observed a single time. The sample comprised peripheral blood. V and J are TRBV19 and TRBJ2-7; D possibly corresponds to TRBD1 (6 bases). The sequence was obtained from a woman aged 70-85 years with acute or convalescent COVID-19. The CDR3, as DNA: TGTGCCAGTAGTATTTTGACAGGCGCTTCCTACGAGCAGTACTTC. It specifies CASSILTGASYEQYF.